This T cell receptor beta chain was observed in a study of naive and memory T cell subsets. Ligated cDNA underwent four rounds of PCR with nested alpha and beta constant region primers and SP2. TCRdb redid the calling of the UMI-ligation and nested PCR reads with MiXCR, one entry per CDR3 protein. The profile shows about 25,000 distinct CDR3 sequences, around 5.3% of them singletons. An oligonucleotide containing a UMI was ligated to the 3' end of TCR cDNA. V lost 1 base, J lost 2 bases, and 19 bases lay in between. The CDR3 spans 17 residues. CDR1 and CDR2 (germline): SGHRS, YFSETQ. The rearrangement joins TRBV5-1 to TRBJ2-7; D may be TRBD1 or TRBD2 (5 bases each). The sequence was obtained from an adult in good health. Sequenced: blood. The CDR3 region is CASSLMGRTPTPYEQYF. The DNA for the CDR3 is TGCGCCAGCAGCTTGATGGGACGGACTCCCACCCCCTACGAGCAGTACTTC.